The source of this T cell receptor (beta chain) is a study of cytomegalovirus exposure and HLA in healthy donors. A note on this clone: Its specificity is not known.

V was pared by 4 bases and J by 2 bases, with 6 bases of the junction left unmatched. Germline CDR1 and CDR2: MNHNS and SASEGT. This CDR3 spans 16 amino acids. Notes on the study in general: TRBV6-2, TRBV6-3 and some other V segments were excluded as indistinguishable. As a later analysis revealed, the rate of TCR association differed by HLA locus, with DRB1 most and HLA-C fewest.

With 60 Vbeta and 13 Jbeta primers, the PCR was carried out. Profiled with immunoSEQ multiplex PCR; TCRdb holds only in-frame clones, not every one. Of approximately 160,000 clones listed, 77% are singletons. The chain joins TRBV6-1 to TRBJ1-5; 9 bases line up with TRBD1. Sequencing used PBMCs. The receptor comes from a woman between 25 and 40 years old in good health and CMV-seronegative. The CDR3 bases are TGTGCCAGCAGTGGACAGGGGGGTCTACGCAATCAGCCCCAGCATTTT. It is translated as CASSGQGGLRNQPQHF.